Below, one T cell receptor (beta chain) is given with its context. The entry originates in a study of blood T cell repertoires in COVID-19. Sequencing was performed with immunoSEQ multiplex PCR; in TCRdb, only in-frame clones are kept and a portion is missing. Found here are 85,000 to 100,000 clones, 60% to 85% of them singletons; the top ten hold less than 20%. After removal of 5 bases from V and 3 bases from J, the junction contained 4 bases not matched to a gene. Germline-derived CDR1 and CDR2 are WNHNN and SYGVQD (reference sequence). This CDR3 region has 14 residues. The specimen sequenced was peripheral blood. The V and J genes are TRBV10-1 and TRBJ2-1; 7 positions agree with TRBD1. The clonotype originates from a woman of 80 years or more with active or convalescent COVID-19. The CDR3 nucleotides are TGCGCCAGCAGTTCGACAGGGCGCTACAATGAGCAGTTCTTC. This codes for CASSSTGRYNEQFF.